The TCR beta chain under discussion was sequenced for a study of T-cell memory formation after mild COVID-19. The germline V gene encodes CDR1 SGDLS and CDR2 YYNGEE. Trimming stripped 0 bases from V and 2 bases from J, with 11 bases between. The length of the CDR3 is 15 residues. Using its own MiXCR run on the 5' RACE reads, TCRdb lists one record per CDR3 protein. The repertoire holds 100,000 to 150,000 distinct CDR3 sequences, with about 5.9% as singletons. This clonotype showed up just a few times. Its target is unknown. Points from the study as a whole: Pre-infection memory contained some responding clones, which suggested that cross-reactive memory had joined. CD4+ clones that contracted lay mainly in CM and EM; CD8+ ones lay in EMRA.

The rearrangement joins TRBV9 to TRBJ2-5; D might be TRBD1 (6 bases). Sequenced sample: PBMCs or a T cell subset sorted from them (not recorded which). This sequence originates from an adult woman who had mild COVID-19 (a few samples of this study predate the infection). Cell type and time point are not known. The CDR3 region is CASSVAVTGQETQYF. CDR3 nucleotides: TGTGCCAGCAGCGTAGCGGTGACAGGACAAGAGACCCAGTACTTC.